This T cell receptor beta chain is drawn from a study of shared clonotypes between healthy human individuals. The ends were cut back, 3 bases at V and 6 bases at J, with 18 bases in the middle. The CDR3 loop spans 15 amino acids. Germline lookup yields CDR1 LNHDA and CDR2 SQIVND (reference sequence). The donor population consisted of healthy HIV-negative adults with no recent acute infections or vaccinations. Genomic DNA for unsorted samples, which was extracted with the QIAamp DNA Blood Mini kit, came from about 83 million PBMCs. Splitting of each subset's genomic DNA was done evenly across several immunoSEQ plates. TCRdb's copy holds only in-frame clones and misses some; the assay was immunoSEQ multiplex PCR. This repertoire shows about 480,000 clones, roughly 85% found once; its top ten account for roughly an eighth.

This sequence was found in a woman between 40 and 50 years old in good health. Some clones in this sample may be carry-over from other donors' samples. Sequencing was performed on PBMCs. This sequence joins TRBV19 and TRBJ2-7; D is perhaps TRBD2 (6 bases). CDR3 protein: CASSMSAAGRAEQYF. Here the CDR3 DNA reads TGTGCCAGTAGTATGTCGGCTGCGGGGCGGGCCGAGCAGTACTTC.